The clone carrying this TCR beta chain was counted once. No antigen is known for it. This entry belongs to a study of shared clonotypes between healthy human individuals. Turning to the study itself: Three CD4 naive, three CD4 memory, two CD8 naive and one CD8 memory plate were used per donor.

Every immunoSEQ plate was one replicate of a subset's evenly spread DNA. TCRdb's copy holds only in-frame clones and misses some; the assay was immunoSEQ multiplex PCR. The sample includes fewer than 850,000 clones, 90% seen only once; the top ten take 34%. Donors, without exception, were Caucasian adults residing in Nashville, Tennessee. Findings and caveats of the study: Few donors restricted represented genetic and exposure-history diversity.

Trimming cost V 10 bases and J 7 bases, with 9 bases left between them. This CDR3 region has 9 residues. CDR1 is SGHRS, CDR2 YFSETQ, per germline. The chain links TRBV5-1 to TRBJ2-7, with D perhaps matching TRBD2 (5 bases). The TCR was taken from a young man in good health. Some clones in this sample may be carry-over from other donors' samples. Sequencing input: memory CD8+ T cells from PBMCs. Subset: CD45RO+ cells pooled with CCR7-negative TemRA cells. The CDR3 protein is CAREREQYF. The CDR3 coding sequence is TGCGCCCGAGAGCGGGAGCAGTACTTC.